This T cell receptor (beta chain) was captured by sequencing in a study of CD8 T cells in Susac syndrome. Sequencing of TCR beta was performed on blood CD8+ and CD4+ T cells. TEMRA cells were FACS-enriched and CD8+ and CD4+ T cells negatively isolated. The CDR3 spans 12 residues. V trimming: 7 bases; J trimming: 3 bases; junction bases outside the gene matches: 5. The germline gives CDR1 GTSNPN, CDR2 SVGIG (reference sequence). Reverse transcription of about 0.5 to 1 ug RNA was performed with random hexamers. immunoSEQ multiplex PCR amplified TCR beta CDR3 across 54 Vbeta, 13 Jbeta. TCRdb processed the immunoSEQ multiplex PCR reads anew with MiXCR; each CDR3 protein has one entry. Found here are a few hundred thousand distinct CDR3 sequences, 95% of them singletons; the top ten hold 0.095%.

Input material: CD4+ T cells from PBMCs. The sequence came from a human donor with multiple sclerosis. This chain joins TRBV30 and TRBJ2-5; 7 bases fit TRBD1. CDR3: CAYADRKETQYF. CDR3 DNA sequence: TGTGCCTACGCGGACAGGAAAGAGACCCAGTACTTC.